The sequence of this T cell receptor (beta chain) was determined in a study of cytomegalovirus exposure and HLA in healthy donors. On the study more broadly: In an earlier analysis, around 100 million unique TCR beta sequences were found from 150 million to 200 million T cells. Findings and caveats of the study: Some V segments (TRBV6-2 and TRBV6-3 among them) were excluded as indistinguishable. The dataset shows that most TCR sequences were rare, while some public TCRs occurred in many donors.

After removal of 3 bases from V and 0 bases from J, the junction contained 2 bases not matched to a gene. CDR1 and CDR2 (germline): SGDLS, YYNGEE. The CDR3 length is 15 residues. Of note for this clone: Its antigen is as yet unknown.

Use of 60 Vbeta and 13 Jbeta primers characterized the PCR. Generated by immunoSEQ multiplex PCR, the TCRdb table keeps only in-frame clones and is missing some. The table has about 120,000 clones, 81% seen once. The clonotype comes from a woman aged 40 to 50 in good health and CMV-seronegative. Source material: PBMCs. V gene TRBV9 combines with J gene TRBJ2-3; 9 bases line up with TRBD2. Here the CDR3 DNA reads TGTGCCAGCAGCGCTAGCGGGATCAGCACAGATACGCAGTATTTT. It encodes CASSASGISTDTQYF.